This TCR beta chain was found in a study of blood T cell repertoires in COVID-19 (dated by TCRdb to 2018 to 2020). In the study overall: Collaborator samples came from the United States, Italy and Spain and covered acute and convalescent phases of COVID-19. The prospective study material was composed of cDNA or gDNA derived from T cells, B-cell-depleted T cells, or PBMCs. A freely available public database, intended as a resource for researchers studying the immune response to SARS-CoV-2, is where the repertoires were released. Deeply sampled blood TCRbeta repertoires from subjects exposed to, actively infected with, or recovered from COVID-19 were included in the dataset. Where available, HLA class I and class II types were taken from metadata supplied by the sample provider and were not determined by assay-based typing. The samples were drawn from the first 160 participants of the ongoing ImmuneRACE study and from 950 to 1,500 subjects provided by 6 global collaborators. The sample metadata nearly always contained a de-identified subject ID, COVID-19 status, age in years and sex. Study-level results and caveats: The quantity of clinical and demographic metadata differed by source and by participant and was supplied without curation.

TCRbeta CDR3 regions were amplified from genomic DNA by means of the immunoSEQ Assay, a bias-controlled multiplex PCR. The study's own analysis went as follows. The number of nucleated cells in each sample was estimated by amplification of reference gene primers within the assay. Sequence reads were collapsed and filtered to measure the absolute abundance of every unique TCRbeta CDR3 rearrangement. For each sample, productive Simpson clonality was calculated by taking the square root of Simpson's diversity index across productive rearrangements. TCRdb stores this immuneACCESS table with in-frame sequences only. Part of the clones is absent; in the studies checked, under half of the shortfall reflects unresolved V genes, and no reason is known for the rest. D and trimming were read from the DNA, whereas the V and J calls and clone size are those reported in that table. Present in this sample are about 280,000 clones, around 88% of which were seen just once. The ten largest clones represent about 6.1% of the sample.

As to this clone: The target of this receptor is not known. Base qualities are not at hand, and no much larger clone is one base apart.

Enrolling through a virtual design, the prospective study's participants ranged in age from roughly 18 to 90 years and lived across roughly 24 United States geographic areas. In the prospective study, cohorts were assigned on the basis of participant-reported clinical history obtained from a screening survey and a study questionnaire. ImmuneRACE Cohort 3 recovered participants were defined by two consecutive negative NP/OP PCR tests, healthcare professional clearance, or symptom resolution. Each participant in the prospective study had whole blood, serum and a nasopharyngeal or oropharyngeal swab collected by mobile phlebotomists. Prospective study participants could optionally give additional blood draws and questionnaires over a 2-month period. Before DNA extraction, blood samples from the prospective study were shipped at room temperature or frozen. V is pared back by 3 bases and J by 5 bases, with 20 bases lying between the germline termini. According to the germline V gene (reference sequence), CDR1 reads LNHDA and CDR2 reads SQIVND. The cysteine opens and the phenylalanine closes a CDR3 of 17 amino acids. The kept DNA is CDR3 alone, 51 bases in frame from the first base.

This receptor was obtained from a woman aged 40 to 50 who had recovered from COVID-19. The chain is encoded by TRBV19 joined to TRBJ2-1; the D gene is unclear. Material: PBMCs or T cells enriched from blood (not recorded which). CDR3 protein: CASSIHFGRSSNNEQFF. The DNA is TGTGCCAGTAGTATTCACTTTGGGCGCTCCTCAAACAATGAGCAGTTCTTC. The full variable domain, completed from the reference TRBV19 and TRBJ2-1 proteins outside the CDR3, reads DGGITQSPKYLFRKEGQNVTLSCEQNLNHDAMYWYRQDPGQGLRLIYYSQIVNDFQKGDIAEGYSVSREKKESFPLTVTSAQKNPTAFYLCASSIHFGRSSNNEQFFGPGTRLTVL.